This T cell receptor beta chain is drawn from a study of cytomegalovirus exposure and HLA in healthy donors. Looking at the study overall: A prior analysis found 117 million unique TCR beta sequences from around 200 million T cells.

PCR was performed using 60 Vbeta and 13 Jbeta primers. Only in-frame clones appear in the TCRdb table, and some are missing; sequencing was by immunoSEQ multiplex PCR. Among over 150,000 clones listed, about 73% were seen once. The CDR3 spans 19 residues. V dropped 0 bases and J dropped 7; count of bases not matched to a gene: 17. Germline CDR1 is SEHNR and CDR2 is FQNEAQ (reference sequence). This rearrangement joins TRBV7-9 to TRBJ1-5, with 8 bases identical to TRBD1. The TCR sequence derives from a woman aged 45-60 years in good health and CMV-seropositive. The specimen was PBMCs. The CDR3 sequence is CASSLALLAGGDRGQPQHF. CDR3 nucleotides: TGTGCCAGCAGCTTAGCGTTGTTGGCAGGGGGCGACCGTGGGCAGCCCCAGCATTTT.